This passage covers 22 T cell receptor beta chains from one sample sequenced in a study of blood T cell repertoires in COVID-19. Assay: immunoSEQ multiplex PCR; the TCRdb copy retains only in-frame clones and omits some. The sample lists some 250,000 clones; around 83% were seen once. Sample: peripheral blood. These receptors were taken from a woman aged 55-70 years with active or convalescent COVID-19.

This clone was observed a few times. V usage is TRBV7-9 and J usage is TRBJ1-5, with a tentative D call TRBD1 (5 bases). This CDR3 region has 12 residues. CDR1 is SEHNR, CDR2 FQNEAQ, per germline (reference sequence). Deletions cut 5 bases from V and 5 bases from J, with 7 bases between. The CDR3 nucleotides are TGTGCCAGCAGCCGGGACTATCAGCCCCAGCATTTT. Its protein is CASSRDYQPQHF.

J is TRBJ1-2 and V is TRBV9; a weak D match, TRBD1 (6 bases). Trimming took off 3 bases at V and 3 bases at J, with 18 bases between the two ends. Germline CDR1 is SGDLS and CDR2 is YYNGEE. CDR3 length equals 16 residues. In nucleotides, the CDR3 is TGTGCCAGCAGCGCATTCGGGGGGCAGGGCCACTATGGCTACACCTTC. Its protein product is CASSAFGGQGHYGYTF.

This chain links TRBV3-1 (or the pseudogene TRBV3-2) with TRBJ1-1; tentative D call: TRBD1 (6 bases). In germline, CDR1 is LGHDT, CDR2 YNNKEL (reference sequence). CDR3 size: 16 residues. Trimming shortened V by 0 bases and J by 1 base, and 12 bases separated the two germline ends. CDR3 sequence (DNA): TGTGCCAGCAGCCAAGAACAGGGACGTCCGAACACTGAAGCTTTCTTT. Encoded protein: CASSQEQGRPNTEAFF.

This clone was counted only a few times. The chain recombines TRBV10-3 with TRBJ1-2; the D gene is possibly TRBD1 (5 bases). The CDR3 covers 14 residues. V was trimmed by 0 bases and J by 1 base, leaving 6 bases between them. CDR1 ENHRY and CDR2 SYGVKD come from the germline V gene. In nucleotides, the CDR3 is TGTGCCATCAGTGAGTCCGGGGGTAACTATGGCTACACCTTC. Translating it yields CAISESGGNYGYTF.

Written as DNA, the CDR3 is TGTGCCAGCACTAAAGACAGGTTAGATTTTGGCTACACCTTC. Its protein product is CASTKDRLDFGYTF. V is TRBV6-5 and J is TRBJ1-2; a weak D match, TRBD1 (6 bases). CDR3 size: 14 residues. Germline assignment: CDR1 MNHEY and CDR2 SVGAGI. The V end lost 7 bases, the J end lost 7 bases, and 19 bases lay between the germline ends.

This clone is a singleton in its sample. The chain uses TRBV7-3 and TRBJ2-3; weak D call: TRBD2 (5 bases). The CDR3 runs to 14 residues. The V and J ends lost 5 bases and 0 bases respectively, with 9 bases between them. Germline V gives CDR1 SGHTA, CDR2 FQGTGA. CDR3 coding DNA: TGTGCCAGCAGCCTCCGGACTAGCACAGATACGCAGTATTTT. This gives the protein CASSLRTSTDTQYF.

This chain connects TRBV6-1 to TRBJ1-6, with D perhaps matching TRBD1 (6 bases). V lost 2 bases to trimming and J lost 4 bases, with 15 bases between them. The CDR3 is 17 residues long. Germline loops: CDR1 MNHNS, CDR2 SASEGT. The CDR3 nucleotides read TGTGCCAGCAGTGAACTGTTTCAGGGGCTATATAATTCACCCCTCCACTTT. Translating gives CASSELFQGLYNSPLHF.

The chain has TRBV7-2 and TRBJ2-1; 10 bases are shared with TRBD2. CDR1 and CDR2 from the germline V gene are SGHTA and FQGNSA. Unmatched junction bases numbered 4, after V lost 6 bases and J lost 2 bases. The CDR3 contains 15 residues. The CDR3 reads CASRQLAGAYNEQFF. CDR3 sequence (DNA): TGTGCCAGCAGGCAGCTAGCGGGGGCCTACAATGAGCAGTTCTTC.

This chain joins TRBV27 and TRBJ2-3; the D gene is possibly TRBD2 (7 bases). CDR3 length equals 12 residues. V was trimmed by 7 bases and J by 11 bases, leaving 16 bases between them. Germline V gives CDR1 MNHEY, CDR2 SMNVEV (reference sequence). CDR3 coding DNA: TGTGCCAGCAACACAAAGGGGGAGGGGCAGTATTTT. The encoded protein is CASNTKGEGQYF.

The chain joins TRBV13 to TRBJ1-2; 8 bases map to TRBD1. This CDR3 comprises 14 residues. With 5 bases clipped from V and 2 bases from J, the junction kept 4 bases outside the gene matches. From germline, CDR1 is PRHDT and CDR2 FYEKMQ (reference sequence). The CDR3 sequence: CASSGTGVNYGYTF. For the CDR3, the DNA is TGTGCCAGCAGCGGGACAGGCGTCAACTATGGCTACACCTTC.

In this sample, this clone turned up once. This chain links TRBV18 with TRBJ1-2; 7 bases are shared with TRBD1. With 0 bases clipped from V and 7 bases from J, the junction kept 5 bases outside the gene matches. The CDR3 has 14 amino acids. CDR1 is KGHSH, CDR2 LQKENI, per germline. The CDR3 bases are TGTGCCAGCTCACCACCTGGGCCAGGGGGTGGCTACACCTTC. Translation: CASSPPGPGGGYTF.

This clone has just one count. The chain employs TRBV6-5 and TRBJ1-2, with TRBD1 as a possible D gene (5 bases). Per the germline V gene, CDR1 is MNHEY and CDR2 is SVGAGI. The CDR3 is 16 residues long. With 2 bases removed from V and 7 bases from J, the gap between germline ends came to 20 bases. CDR3 sequence reads: CASSYDHSGTSGGYTF. The CDR3 bases are TGTGCCAGCAGTTACGACCACAGCGGGACCTCAGGTGGCTACACCTTC.

V is TRBV7-2 and J is TRBJ1-1; D is perhaps TRBD1 (6 bases). Germline values: CDR1 SGHTA, CDR2 FQGNSA. The V end lost 4 bases, the J end lost 5 bases, and 14 bases lay between the germline ends. This CDR3 region has 14 residues. The CDR3 coding sequence is TGTGCCAGCAGCTCCCAGGGGTCGGGGACTGAAGCTTTCTTT. Amino acid sequence: CASSSQGSGTEAFF.

The chain employs TRBV6-6 and TRBJ2-5; TRBD2 agrees at 11 bases. V gave up 0 bases and J gave up 1 base; unmatched junction bases: 1. The CDR3 covers 16 residues. CDR1 is MNHNY and CDR2 is SVGAGI in the germline V gene (reference sequence). The CDR3 reads CASSYSSGGAQETQYF. The CDR3 coding sequence is TGTGCCAGCAGTTACTCTAGCGGGGGGGCCCAAGAGACCCAGTACTTC.

On this clone itself: Just one base apart from a much larger clone, this may be a read error. The chain is built from TRBV6-5 and TRBJ1-2; TRBD1 aligns across 8 bases. The germline CDR1 and CDR2 sequences are MNHEY and SVGAGI. V dropped 4 bases and J dropped 4; count of bases not matched to a gene: 2. The length of the CDR3 is 13 residues. The CDR3 loop reads CASSSDRVYGYTF. DNA for the CDR3: TGTGCCAGCAGTTCGGACAGGGTCTATGGCTACACCTTC.

The chain links TRBV28 to TRBJ2-2; weak D call: TRBD1 (6 bases). V was shortened by 5 bases and J by 5 bases, with 9 bases between the two germline ends. Germline V CDR1 and CDR2: MDHEN, SYDVKM. The CDR3 length is 13 residues. The CDR3 bases are TGTGCCAGCAGTCCCGGACAGACCGGGGAGCTGTTTTTT. It encodes CASSPGQTGELFF.

A few counts support this clone. The chain couples TRBV11-2 to TRBJ2-5; 9 nucleotides line up with TRBD1. The length of the CDR3 is 14 residues. Trimming removed 5 bases from V and 6 bases from J; junction bases left unmatched: 7. Per the germline V gene, CDR1 is SGHAT and CDR2 is FQNNGV. CDR3 amino acids: CASSGGTGQKTQYF. The CDR3 region has the DNA TGTGCCAGCAGCGGTGGGACAGGGCAGAAGACCCAGTACTTC.

A few counts support this clone. J is TRBJ2-1 and V is TRBV5-1; 10 positions agree with TRBD2. The germline V gene has CDR1 SGHRS and CDR2 YFSETQ. J lost 2 bases, V lost 4 bases, and 6 bases had no gene match. The CDR3 has 16 residues. The chain's CDR3 is CASSPNLAGAYNEQFF. DNA of the CDR3: TGCGCCAGCAGCCCTAATCTAGCGGGGGCCTACAATGAGCAGTTCTTC.

The CDR3 spells CSVETGVPPTGNQPQHF. The CDR3 nucleotides are TGCAGCGTTGAAACAGGGGTTCCCCCCACCGGTAATCAGCCCCAGCATTTT. The chain links TRBV29-1 to TRBJ1-5, with 7 bases fitting TRBD1. The ends lost 2 bases at V and 4 bases at J; junction bases unmatched: 14. Germline-derived CDR1 and CDR2 are SQVTM and ANQGSEA. The CDR3 spans 17 residues.

This chain uses TRBV29-1 with TRBJ2-1; 9 bases line up with TRBD1. The CDR3 has 14 residues. Germline assignment: CDR1 SQVTM and CDR2 ANQGSEA. The trim removed 6 bases at V and 8 bases at J, leaving 11 bases unmatched. The CDR3 sequence is CSVSRRGQGYEQFF. In DNA, the CDR3 is TGCAGCGTCTCCCGGCGGGGACAGGGTTATGAGCAGTTCTTC.

This chain links TRBV27 with TRBJ2-3, with 7 bases matching TRBD1. This CDR3 is built from 16 residues. Trimming took 5 bases from V and 2 from J; bases not matched to a gene: 10. Per germline, CDR1 MNHEY and CDR2 SMNVEV (reference sequence). CDR3 region: CASSTRTGENTDTQYF. The CDR3 nucleotides are TGTGCCAGCAGTACCAGAACAGGGGAAAACACAGATACGCAGTATTTT.

The genes are TRBV7-6 and TRBJ2-3; TRBD2 agrees at 8 bases. The germline V gene encodes CDR1 SGHVS and CDR2 FNYEAQ. V lost 1 base to trimming and J lost 2 bases; unmatched junction nucleotides: 11. This CDR3 contains 18 residues. Written as DNA, the CDR3 is TGTGCCAGCAGCTTAGTGAAGGGGTCGCGGGGGGACACAGATACGCAGTATTTT. This translates into CASSLVKGSRGDTDTQYF.